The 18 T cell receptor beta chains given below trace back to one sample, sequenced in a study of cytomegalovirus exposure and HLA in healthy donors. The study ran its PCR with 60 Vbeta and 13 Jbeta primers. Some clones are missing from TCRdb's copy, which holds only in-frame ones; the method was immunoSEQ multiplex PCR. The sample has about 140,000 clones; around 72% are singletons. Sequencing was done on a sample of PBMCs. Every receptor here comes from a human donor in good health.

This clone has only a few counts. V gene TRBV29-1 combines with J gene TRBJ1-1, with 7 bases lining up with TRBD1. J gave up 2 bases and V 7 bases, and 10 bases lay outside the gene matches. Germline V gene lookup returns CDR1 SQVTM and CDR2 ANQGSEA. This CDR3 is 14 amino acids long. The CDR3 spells CSGEQGTYNTEAFF. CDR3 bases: TGCAGCGGGGAACAGGGGACATATAACACTGAAGCTTTCTTT.

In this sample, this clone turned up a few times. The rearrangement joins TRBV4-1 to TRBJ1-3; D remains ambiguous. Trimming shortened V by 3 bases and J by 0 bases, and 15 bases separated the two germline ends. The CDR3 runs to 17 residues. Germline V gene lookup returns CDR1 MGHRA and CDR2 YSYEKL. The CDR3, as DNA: TGCGCCAGCAGCCACCCCAGACAAGTCAACTCTGGAAACACCATATATTTT. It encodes CASSHPRQVNSGNTIYF.

CDR3 sequence reads: CASSLRAGSYEQYF. The DNA for the CDR3 is TGTGCCAGCAGCTTAAGAGCGGGCTCCTACGAGCAGTACTTC. V is TRBV11-3 and J is TRBJ2-7; TRBD2 is a possible D gene (6 bases). Germline lookup yields CDR1 SGHNT and CDR2 YENEEA. The V end lost 2 bases, the J end lost 0 bases, and 8 bases lay between the germline ends. The CDR3 is 14 residues long.

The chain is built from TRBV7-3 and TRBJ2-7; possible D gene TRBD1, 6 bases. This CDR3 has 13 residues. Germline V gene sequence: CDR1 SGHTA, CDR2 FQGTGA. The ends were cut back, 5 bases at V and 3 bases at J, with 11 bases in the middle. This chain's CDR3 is CASSMTQGYEQYF. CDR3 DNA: TGTGCCAGCAGCATGACACAGGGCTACGAGCAGTACTTC.

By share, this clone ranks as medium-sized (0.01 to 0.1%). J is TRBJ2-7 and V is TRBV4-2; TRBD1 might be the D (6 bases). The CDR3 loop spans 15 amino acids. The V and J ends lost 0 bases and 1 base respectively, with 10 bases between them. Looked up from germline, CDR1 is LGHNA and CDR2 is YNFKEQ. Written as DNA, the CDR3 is TGTGCCAGCAGCCAAGATGACAGGAGTTCCTACGAGCAGTACTTC. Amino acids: CASSQDDRSSYEQYF.

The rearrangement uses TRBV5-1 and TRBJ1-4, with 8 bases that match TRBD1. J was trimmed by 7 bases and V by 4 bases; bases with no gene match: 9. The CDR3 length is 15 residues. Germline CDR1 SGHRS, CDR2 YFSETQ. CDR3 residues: CASSPRDRRREKLFF. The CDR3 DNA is TGCGCCAGCAGCCCCCGGGACAGGAGGCGTGAAAAACTGTTTTTT.

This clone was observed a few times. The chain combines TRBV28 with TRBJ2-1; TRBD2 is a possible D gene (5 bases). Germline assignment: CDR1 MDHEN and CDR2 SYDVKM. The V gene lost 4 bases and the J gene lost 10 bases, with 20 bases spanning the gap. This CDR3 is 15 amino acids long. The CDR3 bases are TGTGCCAGCAGTTCCCCGAGCCGCCCAACGGGGGAGCAGTTCTTC. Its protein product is CASSSPSRPTGEQFF.

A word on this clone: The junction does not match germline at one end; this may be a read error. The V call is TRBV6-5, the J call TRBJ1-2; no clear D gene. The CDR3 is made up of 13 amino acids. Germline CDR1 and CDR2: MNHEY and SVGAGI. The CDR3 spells CASSLEGDYGYPF. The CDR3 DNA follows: TGTGCCAGCAGCCTGGAGGGTGACTATGGCTACCCCTTC.

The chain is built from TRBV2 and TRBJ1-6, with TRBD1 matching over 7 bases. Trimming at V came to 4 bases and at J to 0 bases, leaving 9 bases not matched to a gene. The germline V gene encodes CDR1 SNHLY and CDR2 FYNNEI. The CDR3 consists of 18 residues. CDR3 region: CASSGPDRASSYNSPLHF. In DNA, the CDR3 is TGTGCCAGCAGTGGCCCCGACAGGGCAAGCTCCTATAATTCACCCCTCCACTTT. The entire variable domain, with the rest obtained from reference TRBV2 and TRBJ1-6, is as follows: EPEVTQTPSHQVTQMGQEVILRCVPISNHLYFYWYRQILGQKVEFLVSFYNNEISEKSEIFDDQFSVERPDGSNFTLKIRSTKLEDSAMYFCASSGPDRASSYNSPLHFGNGTRLTVT.

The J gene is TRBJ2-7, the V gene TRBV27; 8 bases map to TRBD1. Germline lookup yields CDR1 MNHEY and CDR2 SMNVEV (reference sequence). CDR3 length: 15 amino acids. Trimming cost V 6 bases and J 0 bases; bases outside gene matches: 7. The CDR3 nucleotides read TGTGCCAGCAGCCCGACAGGGGCGAGCTCCTACGAGCAGTACTTC. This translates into CASSPTGASSYEQYF.

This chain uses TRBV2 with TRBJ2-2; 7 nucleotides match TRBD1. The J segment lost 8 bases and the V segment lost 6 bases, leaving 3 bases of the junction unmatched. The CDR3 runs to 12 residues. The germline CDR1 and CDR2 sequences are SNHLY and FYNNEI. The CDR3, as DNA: TGTGCCAGCAGACAGGGGCCGGGGGAGCTGTTTTTT. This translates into CASRQGPGELFF.

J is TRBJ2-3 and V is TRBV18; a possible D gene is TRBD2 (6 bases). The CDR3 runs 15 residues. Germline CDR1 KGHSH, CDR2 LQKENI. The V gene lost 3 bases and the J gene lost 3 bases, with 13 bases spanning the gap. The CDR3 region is CASSPRSLATDTQYF. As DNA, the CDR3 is TGTGCCAGCTCACCCAGGAGCCTAGCGACAGATACGCAGTATTTT.

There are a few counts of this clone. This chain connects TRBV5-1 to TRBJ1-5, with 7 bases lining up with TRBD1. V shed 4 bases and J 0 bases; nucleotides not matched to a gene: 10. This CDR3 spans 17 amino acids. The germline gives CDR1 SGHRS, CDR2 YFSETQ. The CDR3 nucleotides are TGCGCCAGCAGCCCTGGCGGGACAGATTATAGCAATCAGCCCCAGCATTTT. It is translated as CASSPGGTDYSNQPQHF.

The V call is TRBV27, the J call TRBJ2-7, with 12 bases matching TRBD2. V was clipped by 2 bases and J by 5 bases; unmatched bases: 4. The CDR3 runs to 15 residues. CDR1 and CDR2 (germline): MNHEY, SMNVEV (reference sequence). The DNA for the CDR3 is TGTGCCAGCAGTTTAGATAGGACTAGCGGGAACGAGCAGTACTTC. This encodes CASSLDRTSGNEQYF.

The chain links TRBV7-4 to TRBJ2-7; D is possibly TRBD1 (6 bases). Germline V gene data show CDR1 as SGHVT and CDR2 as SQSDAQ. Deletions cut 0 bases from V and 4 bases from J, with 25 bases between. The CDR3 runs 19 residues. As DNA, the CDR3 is TGTGCCAGCAGCTTAGCCCTCCATCCTTCAGGGGCGATAAGGTACGAGCAGTACTTC. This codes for CASSLALHPSGAIRYEQYF.

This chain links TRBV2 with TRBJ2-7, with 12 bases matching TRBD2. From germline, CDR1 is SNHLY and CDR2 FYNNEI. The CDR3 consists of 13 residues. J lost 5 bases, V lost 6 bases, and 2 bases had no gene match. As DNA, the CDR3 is TGTGCCAGCAGGAGACTAGCGGGAGACGAGCAGTACTTC. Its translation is CASRRLAGDEQYF.

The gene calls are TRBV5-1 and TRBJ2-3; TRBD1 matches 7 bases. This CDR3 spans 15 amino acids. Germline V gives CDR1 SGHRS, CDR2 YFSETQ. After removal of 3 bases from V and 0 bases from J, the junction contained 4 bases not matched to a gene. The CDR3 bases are TGCGCCAGCAGCTGGAGACAGGGTAGCACAGATACGCAGTATTTT. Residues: CASSWRQGSTDTQYF.

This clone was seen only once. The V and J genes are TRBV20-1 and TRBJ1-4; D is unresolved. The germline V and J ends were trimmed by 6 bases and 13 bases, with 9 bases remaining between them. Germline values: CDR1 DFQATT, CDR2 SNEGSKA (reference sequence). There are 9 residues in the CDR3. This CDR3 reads CSASPGLFF. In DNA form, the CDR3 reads TGCAGTGCCTCCCCAGGACTGTTTTTT.